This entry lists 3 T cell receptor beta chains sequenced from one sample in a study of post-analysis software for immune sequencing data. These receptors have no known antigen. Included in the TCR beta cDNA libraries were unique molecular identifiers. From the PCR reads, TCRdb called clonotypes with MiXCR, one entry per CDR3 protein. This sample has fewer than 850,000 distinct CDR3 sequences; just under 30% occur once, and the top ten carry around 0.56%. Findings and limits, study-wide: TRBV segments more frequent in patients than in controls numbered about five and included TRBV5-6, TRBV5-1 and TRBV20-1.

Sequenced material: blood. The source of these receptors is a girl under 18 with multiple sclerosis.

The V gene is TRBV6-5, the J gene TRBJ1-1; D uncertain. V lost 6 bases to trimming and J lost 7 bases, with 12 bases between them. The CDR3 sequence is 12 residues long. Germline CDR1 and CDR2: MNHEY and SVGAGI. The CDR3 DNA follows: TGTGCCAGCAGCACCGGAGAAATTGAAGCTTTCTTT. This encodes CASSTGEIEAFF.

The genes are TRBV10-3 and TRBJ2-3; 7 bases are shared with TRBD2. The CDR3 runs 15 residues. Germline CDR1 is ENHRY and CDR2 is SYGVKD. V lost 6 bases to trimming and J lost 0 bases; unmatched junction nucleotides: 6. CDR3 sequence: CAISSGLPSTDTQYF. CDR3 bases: TGTGCCATCAGCTCGGGACTACCAAGCACAGATACGCAGTATTTT.

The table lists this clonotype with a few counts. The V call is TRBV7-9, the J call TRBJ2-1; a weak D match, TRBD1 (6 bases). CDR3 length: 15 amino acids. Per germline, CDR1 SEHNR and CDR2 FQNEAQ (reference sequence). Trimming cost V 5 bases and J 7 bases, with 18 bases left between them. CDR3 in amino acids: CASSRNRVRTNEQFF. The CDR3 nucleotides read TGTGCCAGCAGCCGAAACAGGGTTCGGACAAATGAGCAGTTCTTC.